Below are 5 T cell receptor beta chains sequenced from a single sample in a study of graft-versus-host responses after intestinal transplantation. Here immunoSEQ multiplex PCR was the method, and the copy in TCRdb shows in-frame clones only, minus some. Of tens of thousands of clones listed, more than 80% were seen once; the top ten hold about 6%. Sequenced material: PBMCs, taken 650 to 680 days after intestinal transplant. These receptor sequences come from a human patient who received an intestinal transplant, so some T cells may come from the graft donor.

The chain links TRBV5-1 to TRBJ2-2; D gene uncertain. The CDR3 extends over 13 amino acids. The germline gives CDR1 SGHRS, CDR2 YFSETQ. V was clipped by 4 bases and J by 4 bases, with 8 bases between them. This CDR3 reads CASSQPPTGELFF. CDR3 sequence (DNA): TGCGCCAGCAGCCAACCCCCCACCGGGGAGCTGTTTTTT.

The chain employs TRBV7-9 and TRBJ2-7, with 7 bases aligning to TRBD1. V was pared by 0 bases and J by 3 bases, with 2 bases of the junction left unmatched. Per the germline V gene, CDR1 is SEHNR and CDR2 is FQNEAQ (reference sequence). The CDR3 runs 14 residues. The CDR3 protein is CASSLATGDYEQYF. The CDR3 DNA reads as TGTGCCAGCAGCTTAGCTACAGGGGACTACGAGCAGTACTTC.

The V call is TRBV2, the J call TRBJ1-1, with 10 bases that match TRBD1. Germline trimming cut 6 bases from V and 10 bases from J; bases unmatched to any gene: 2. CDR1 and CDR2 from the germline V gene are SNHLY and FYNNEI. This CDR3 has 11 amino acids. CDR3 in DNA: TGTGCCAGCAGCGGACAGGGGGTAGCTTTCTTT. Translated: CASSGQGVAFF.

This rearrangement joins TRBV13 to TRBJ2-5; D unclear. The CDR3 length is 16 residues. The germline CDR1 and CDR2 sequences are PRHDT and FYEKMQ (reference sequence). Trimming shortened V by 0 bases and J by 2 bases, and 13 bases separated the two germline ends. Here the CDR3 reads CASSLGTYAEQETQYF. CDR3 in DNA: TGTGCCAGCAGCTTAGGTACCTATGCAGAACAAGAGACCCAGTACTTC.

The CDR3 loop is CASRQGSGTEAFF. The CDR3 region has the DNA TGCGCCAGCAGGCAGGGTTCCGGGACTGAAGCTTTCTTT. V gene TRBV10-1 combines with J gene TRBJ1-1; perhaps TRBD1 as D (5 bases). The germline V and J ends were trimmed by 6 bases and 5 bases, with 13 bases remaining between them. CDR3 length: 13 amino acids. Germline V gene data show CDR1 as WNHNN and CDR2 as SYGVQD (reference sequence).